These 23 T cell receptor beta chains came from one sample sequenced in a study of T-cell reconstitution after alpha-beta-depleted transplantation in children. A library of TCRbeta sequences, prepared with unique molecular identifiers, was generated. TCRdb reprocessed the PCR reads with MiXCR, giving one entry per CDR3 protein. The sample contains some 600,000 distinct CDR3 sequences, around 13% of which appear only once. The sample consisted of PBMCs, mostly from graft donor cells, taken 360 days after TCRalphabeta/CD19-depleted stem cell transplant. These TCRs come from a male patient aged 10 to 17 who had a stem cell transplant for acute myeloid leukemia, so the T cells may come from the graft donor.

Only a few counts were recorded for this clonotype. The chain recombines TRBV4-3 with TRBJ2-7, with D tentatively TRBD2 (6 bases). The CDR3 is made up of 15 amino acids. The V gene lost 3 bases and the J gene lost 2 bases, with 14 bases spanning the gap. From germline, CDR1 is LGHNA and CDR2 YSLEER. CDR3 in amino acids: CASSQRTPGAYEQYF. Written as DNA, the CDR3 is TGCGCCAGCAGCCAGCGAACTCCGGGGGCCTACGAGCAGTACTTC.

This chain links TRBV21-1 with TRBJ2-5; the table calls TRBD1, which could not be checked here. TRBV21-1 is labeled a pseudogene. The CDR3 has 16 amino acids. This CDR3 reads CASSKVGGRGKETQYF. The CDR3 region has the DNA TGTGCCAGCAGCAAAGTTGGGGGACGGGGTAAAGAGACCCAGTACTTC.

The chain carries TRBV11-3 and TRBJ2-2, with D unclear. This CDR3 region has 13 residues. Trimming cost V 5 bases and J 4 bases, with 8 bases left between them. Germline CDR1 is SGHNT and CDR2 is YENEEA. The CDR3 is CASSEWRTGELFF. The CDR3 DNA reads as TGTGCCAGCAGCGAGTGGCGCACCGGGGAGCTGTTTTTT. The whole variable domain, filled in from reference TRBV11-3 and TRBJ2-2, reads EAGVVQSPRYKIIEKKQPVAFWCNPISGHNTLYWYLQNLGQGPELLIRYENEEAVDDSQLPKDRFSAERLKGVDSTLKIQPAELGDSAVYLCASSEWRTGELFFGEGSRLTVL.

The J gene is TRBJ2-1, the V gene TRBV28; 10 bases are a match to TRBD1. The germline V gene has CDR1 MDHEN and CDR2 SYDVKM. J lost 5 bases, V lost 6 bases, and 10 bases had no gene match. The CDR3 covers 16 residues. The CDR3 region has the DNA TGTGCCAGCAGACCCGACCGGGACAGGGGTAACAATGAGCAGTTCTTC. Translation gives CASRPDRDRGNNEQFF.

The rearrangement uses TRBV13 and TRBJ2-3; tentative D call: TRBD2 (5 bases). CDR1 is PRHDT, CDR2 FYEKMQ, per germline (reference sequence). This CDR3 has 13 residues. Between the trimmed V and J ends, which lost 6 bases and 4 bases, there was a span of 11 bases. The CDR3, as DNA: TGTGCCAGCAGTTCCCTCGGGGCAGATACGCAGTATTTT. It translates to CASSSLGADTQYF.

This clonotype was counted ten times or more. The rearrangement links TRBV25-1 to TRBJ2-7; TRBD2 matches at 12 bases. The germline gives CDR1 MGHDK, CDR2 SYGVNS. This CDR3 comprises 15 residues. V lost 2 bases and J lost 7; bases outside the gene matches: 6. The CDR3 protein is CASSEILAGGREQYF. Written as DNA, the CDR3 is TGTGCCAGCAGTGAAATCCTAGCGGGAGGGAGGGAGCAGTACTTC.

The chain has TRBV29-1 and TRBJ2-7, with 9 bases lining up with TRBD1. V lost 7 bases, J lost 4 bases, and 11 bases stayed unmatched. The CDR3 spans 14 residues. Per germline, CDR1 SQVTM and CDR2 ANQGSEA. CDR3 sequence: CSGAGGTGPYEQYF. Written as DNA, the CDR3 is TGCAGCGGTGCCGGAGGGACAGGGCCATACGAGCAGTACTTC.

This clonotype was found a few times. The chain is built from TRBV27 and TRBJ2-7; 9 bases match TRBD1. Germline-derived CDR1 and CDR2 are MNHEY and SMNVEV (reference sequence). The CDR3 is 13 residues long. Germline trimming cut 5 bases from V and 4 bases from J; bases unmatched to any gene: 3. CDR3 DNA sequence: TGTGCCAGCAGTGGGACAGGGCGGTACGAGCAGTACTTC. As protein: CASSGTGRYEQYF.

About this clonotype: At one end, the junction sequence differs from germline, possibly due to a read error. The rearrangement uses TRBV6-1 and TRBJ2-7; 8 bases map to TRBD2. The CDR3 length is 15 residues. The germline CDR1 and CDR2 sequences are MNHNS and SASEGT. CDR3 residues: CASSAPRREVYQQYF. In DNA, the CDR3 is TGTGCCAGCAGTGCCCCCAGGCGGGAGGTCTACCAGCAGTACTTC.

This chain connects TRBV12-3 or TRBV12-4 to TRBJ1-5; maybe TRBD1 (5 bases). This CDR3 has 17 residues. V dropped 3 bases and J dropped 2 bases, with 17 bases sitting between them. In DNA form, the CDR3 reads TGTGCCAGCAGTTTCGGGGGGATTCAGGGAGGCAATCAGCCCCAGCATTTT. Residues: CASSFGGIQGGNQPQHF.

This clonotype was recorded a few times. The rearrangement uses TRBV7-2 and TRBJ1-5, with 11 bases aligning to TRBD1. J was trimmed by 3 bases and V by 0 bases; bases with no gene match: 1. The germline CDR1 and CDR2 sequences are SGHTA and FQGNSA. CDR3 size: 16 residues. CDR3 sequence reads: CASSLAGQGVNQPQHF. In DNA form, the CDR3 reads TGTGCCAGCAGCTTAGCGGGACAGGGGGTCAATCAGCCCCAGCATTTT.

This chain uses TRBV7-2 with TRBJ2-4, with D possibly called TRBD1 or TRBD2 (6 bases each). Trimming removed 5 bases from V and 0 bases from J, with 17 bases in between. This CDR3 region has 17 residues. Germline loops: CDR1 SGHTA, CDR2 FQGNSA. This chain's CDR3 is CASSRHREVVAKNIQYF. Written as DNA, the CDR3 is TGTGCCAGCAGCAGACACAGGGAGGTTGTAGCCAAAAACATTCAGTACTTC.

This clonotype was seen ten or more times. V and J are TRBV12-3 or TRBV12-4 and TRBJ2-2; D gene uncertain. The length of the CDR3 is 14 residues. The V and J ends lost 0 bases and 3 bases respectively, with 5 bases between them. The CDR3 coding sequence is TGTGCCAGCAGTTTAGCCGGCCACACCGGGGAGCTGTTTTTT. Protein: CASSLAGHTGELFF.

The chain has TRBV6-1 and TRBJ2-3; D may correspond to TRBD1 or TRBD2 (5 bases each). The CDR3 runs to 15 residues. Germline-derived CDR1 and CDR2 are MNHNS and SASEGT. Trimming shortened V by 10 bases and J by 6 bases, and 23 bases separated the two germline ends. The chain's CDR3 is CATLRQIPGKDTQYF. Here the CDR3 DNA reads TGTGCCACCCTGCGACAGATTCCCGGGAAGGATACGCAGTATTTT.

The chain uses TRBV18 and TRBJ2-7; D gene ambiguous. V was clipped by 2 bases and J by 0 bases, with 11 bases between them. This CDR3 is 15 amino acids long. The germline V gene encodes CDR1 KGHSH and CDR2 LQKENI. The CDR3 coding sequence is TGTGCCAGCTCACCAGAGGCTATCAGCTCCTACGAGCAGTACTTC. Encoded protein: CASSPEAISSYEQYF.

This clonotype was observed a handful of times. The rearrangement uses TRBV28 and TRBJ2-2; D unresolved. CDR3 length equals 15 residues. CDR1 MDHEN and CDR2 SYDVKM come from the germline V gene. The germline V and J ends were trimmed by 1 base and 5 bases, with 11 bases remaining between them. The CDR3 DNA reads TGTGCCAGCAGTTTATCCGGGTGGGAAACCGGGGAGCTGTTTTTT. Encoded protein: CASSLSGWETGELFF.

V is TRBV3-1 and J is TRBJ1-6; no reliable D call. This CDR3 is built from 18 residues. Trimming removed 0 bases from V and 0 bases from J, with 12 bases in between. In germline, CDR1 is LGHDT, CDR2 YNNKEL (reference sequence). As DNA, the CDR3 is TGTGCCAGCAGCCAAGACGGACCCCGGAGCTCCTATAATTCACCCCTCCACTTT. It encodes CASSQDGPRSSYNSPLHF.

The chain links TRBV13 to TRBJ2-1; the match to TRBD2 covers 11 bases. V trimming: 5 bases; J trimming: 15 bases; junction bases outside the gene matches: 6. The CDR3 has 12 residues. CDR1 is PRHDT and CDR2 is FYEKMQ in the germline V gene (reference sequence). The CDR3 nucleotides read TGTGCCAGCAGCCCAACGACTAGCGGGACGTTCTTC. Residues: CASSPTTSGTFF.

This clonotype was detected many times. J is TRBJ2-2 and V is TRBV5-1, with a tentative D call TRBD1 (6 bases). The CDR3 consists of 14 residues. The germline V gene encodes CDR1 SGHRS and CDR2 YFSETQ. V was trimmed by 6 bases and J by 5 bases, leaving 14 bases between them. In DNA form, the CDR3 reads TGCGCCAGCACCTCCAGGGGTCTAACCGGGGAGCTGTTTTTT. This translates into CASTSRGLTGELFF.

The CDR3 coding sequence is TGTGCCAGCAGCCACCAGCCGGGAGGGTTAGTCGCGGGGGTGACCCAGTACTTC. It translates to CASSHQPGGLVAGVTQYF. V and J are TRBV7-8 and TRBJ2-5; 8 bases are shared with TRBD2. The ends lost 5 bases at V and 7 bases at J; junction bases unmatched: 21. This CDR3 comprises 18 residues. Per the germline V gene, CDR1 is SGHVS and CDR2 is FQNEAQ.

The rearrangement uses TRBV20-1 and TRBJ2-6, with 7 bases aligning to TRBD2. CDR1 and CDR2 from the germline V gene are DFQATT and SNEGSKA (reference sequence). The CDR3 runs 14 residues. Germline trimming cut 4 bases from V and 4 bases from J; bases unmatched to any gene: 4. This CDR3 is CSATAGAGANVLTF. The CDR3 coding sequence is TGCAGTGCTACCGCGGGAGCCGGGGCCAACGTCCTGACTTTC.

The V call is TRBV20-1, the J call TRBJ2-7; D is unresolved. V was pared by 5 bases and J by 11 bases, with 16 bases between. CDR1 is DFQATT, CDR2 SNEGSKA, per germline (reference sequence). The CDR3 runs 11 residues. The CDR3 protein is CSAPDAHRKYF. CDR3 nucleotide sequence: TGCAGTGCTCCAGATGCACATCGGAAGTACTTC.

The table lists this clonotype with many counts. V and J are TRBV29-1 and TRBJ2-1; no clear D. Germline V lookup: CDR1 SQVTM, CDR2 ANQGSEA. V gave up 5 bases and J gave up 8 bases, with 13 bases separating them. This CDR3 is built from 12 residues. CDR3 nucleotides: TGCAGCGTTCTAAAACCTGGGGATGAGCAGTTCTTC. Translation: CSVLKPGDEQFF.